This record concerns one TCR beta chain sequence. What it binds is not known. The PCR contained 60 Vbeta and 13 Jbeta primers. The assay was immunoSEQ multiplex PCR, and TCRdb's table has in-frame clones only and misses some. The data contain more than 200,000 clones, approximately 81% of them singletons. The trim removed 2 bases at V and 4 bases at J, leaving 6 bases unmatched. Germline values: CDR1 SQVTM, CDR2 ANQGSEA. The CDR3 is made up of 15 amino acids. This entry belongs to a study of cytomegalovirus exposure and HLA in healthy donors. The study, taken as a whole, reports: Later analysis placed DRB1 highest and HLA-C lowest in TCR association rates, which differed by HLA locus.

This sequence was found in a human donor in good health. The specimen was PBMCs. The J gene is TRBJ1-2, the V gene TRBV29-1; 11 positions agree with TRBD1. DNA for the CDR3: TGCAGCGTTGAACTGAGGACAGGGGGCGGCTATGGCTACACCTTC. Translation: CSVELRTGGGYGYTF.